Shown below are 17 T cell receptor beta chains from a single sample sequenced in a study of somatic mutations in cytotoxic T cells in rheumatoid arthritis. Sequencing was performed with immunoSEQ multiplex PCR; in TCRdb, only in-frame clones are kept and a portion is missing. The table records about 7,000 clones, 65% to 80% of them present only once. Sequenced material: CD8+ T cells sorted from blood. The receptors come from an adult with rheumatoid arthritis.

The chain combines TRBV15 with TRBJ2-5; D is uncertain. The J call may be in error: the DNA end matches TRBJ2-7 better. Germline CDR1 reads LNHNV; CDR2 reads YYDKDF (reference sequence). The CDR3 length is 14 residues. Here the CDR3 reads CATSSLQNSYEQYF. CDR3 in DNA: TGTGCCACCAGCAGTCTACAGAACTCCTACGAGCAGTACTTC.

The genes are TRBV6-5 and TRBJ2-3; tentative D call: TRBD2 (6 bases). Trimming pared 6 bases from V and 0 bases from J, leaving 13 bases between. The V gene's germline CDR1 is MNHEY and CDR2 SVGAGI. The CDR3 runs to 15 residues. CDR3 nucleotides: TGTGCCAGCAGCAAAACTAGCACCAGCACAGATACGCAGTATTTT. Translation: CASSKTSTSTDTQYF.

The chain joins TRBV28 to TRBJ1-6, with a tentative D call TRBD1 (6 bases). Germline-derived CDR1 and CDR2 are MDHEN and SYDVKM. This CDR3 has 12 residues. The V end lost 7 bases, the J end lost 13 bases, and 14 bases lay between the germline ends. Here the CDR3 DNA reads TGTGCCAGCACCGCTCCAAGGGGGCCCCTCCACTTT. Translated, it gives CASTAPRGPLHF.

The chain recombines TRBV11-2 with TRBJ2-5; TRBD2 might be the D (5 bases). V gave up 3 bases and J gave up 13 bases, with 15 bases separating them. The CDR3 runs 12 residues. Germline loops: CDR1 SGHAT, CDR2 FQNNGV. The CDR3 is CASSLEDGIGYF. CDR3 nucleotide sequence: TGTGCCAGCAGCTTGGAGGACGGTATTGGGTACTTC.

The chain links TRBV4-3 to TRBJ2-5; D gene unclear. With 0 bases removed from V and 5 bases from J, the gap between germline ends came to 16 bases. This CDR3 comprises 16 residues. The germline CDR1 and CDR2 sequences are LGHNA and YSLEER. CDR3 DNA sequence: TGCGCCAGCAGCCAAGATCTTGGCAGCAATGTCGAGACCCAGTACTTC. Translation gives CASSQDLGSNVETQYF.

V and J are TRBV18 and TRBJ1-4; no definite D call. Germline assignment: CDR1 KGHSH and CDR2 LQKENI. Trimming stripped 6 bases from V and 3 bases from J, with 17 bases between. CDR3 size: 16 residues. The DNA for the CDR3 is TGTGCCAGCTCCCTAGTTAGCCAGCATGCTAATGAAAAACTGTTTTTT. Amino acids: CASSLVSQHANEKLFF.

This clone was seen more than once but under ten times. The chain carries TRBV28 and TRBJ2-7; D is ambiguous. V lost 4 bases and J 3 bases, leaving 7 bases between the germline ends. Germline CDR1 is MDHEN and CDR2 is SYDVKM. The CDR3 covers 12 residues. The CDR3 DNA reads as TGTGCCAGCAGTTCCTTACGCTACGAGCAGTACTTC. Translated: CASSSLRYEQYF.

This clone is medium-sized (0.01 to 0.1%) in the sample. The chain links TRBV7-6 to TRBJ2-3; D is possibly TRBD1 or TRBD2 (5 bases each). V lost 1 base, J lost 4 bases, and 12 bases lay in between. Germline CDR1 is SGHVS and CDR2 is FNYEAQ. The CDR3 loop spans 15 amino acids. In nucleotides, the CDR3 is TGTGCCAGCAGCTTAGGGTTAGGGGAGTCAGATACGCAGTATTTT. Amino acid sequence: CASSLGLGESDTQYF.

This chain links TRBV4-1 with TRBJ2-3; TRBD2 matches 15 bases. The CDR3 consists of 18 residues. Germline assignment: CDR1 MGHRA and CDR2 YSYEKL. With 4 bases clipped from V and 0 bases from J, the junction kept 5 bases outside the gene matches. Written as DNA, the CDR3 is TGCGCCAGCAGCCCCGGACTAGCGGGGGGGCCAAGCACAGATACGCAGTATTTT. It is translated as CASSPGLAGGPSTDTQYF.

This chain connects TRBV10-2 to TRBJ1-1; D is undetermined. Germline CDR1 and CDR2: WSHSY and SAAADI. The V end was cut by 3 bases, the J end by 1 base, with 12 bases between. There are 15 residues in the CDR3. The CDR3 DNA reads TGCGCCAGCAGTGATGGACGTTACGGGAACACTGAAGCTTTCTTT. Translation gives CASSDGRYGNTEAFF.

The chain couples TRBV7-9 to TRBJ2-7, with D perhaps TRBD1 (5 bases). The CDR3 spans 15 residues. Trimming took off 2 bases at V and 4 bases at J, with 15 bases between the two ends. Germline CDR1 is SEHNR and CDR2 is FQNEAQ (reference sequence). Here the CDR3 DNA reads TGTGCCAGCAGCTTATCAGGGCTCGGGTCTTACGAGCAGTACTTC. Its protein product is CASSLSGLGSYEQYF.

This clone was recorded a few times. V and J are TRBV10-2 and TRBJ1-4; TRBD1 matches 9 bases. Trimming cost V 4 bases and J 7 bases; bases outside gene matches: 4. The CDR3 runs to 14 residues. Germline CDR1 is WSHSY and CDR2 is SAAADI. CDR3 loop: CASSGQGDGEKLFF. In nucleotides, the CDR3 is TGCGCCAGCAGTGGACAGGGGGATGGTGAAAAACTGTTTTTT.

This clone occurred once. The chain combines TRBV6-6 with TRBJ2-6; TRBD1 aligns across 8 bases. The CDR3 is made up of 15 amino acids. Per germline, CDR1 MNHNY and CDR2 SVGAGI (reference sequence). Trimming cost V 6 bases and J 3 bases; bases outside gene matches: 4. CDR3 region: CASRTQGVGANVLTF. The CDR3 DNA reads as TGTGCCAGCAGAACACAGGGGGTTGGGGCCAACGTCCTGACTTTC.

This clone was detected only a few times. The chain recombines TRBV7-9 with TRBJ2-3; 9 nucleotides line up with TRBD2. J gave up 6 bases and V 2 bases, and 9 bases lay outside the gene matches. This CDR3 region has 16 residues. In germline, CDR1 is SEHNR, CDR2 FQNEAQ (reference sequence). CDR3 in amino acids: CASSLNAGGLGDTQYF. The CDR3 coding sequence is TGTGCCAGCAGCTTAAATGCGGGGGGGCTTGGGGATACGCAGTATTTT.

V usage is TRBV16 and J usage is TRBJ2-2; 9 bases line up with TRBD1. CDR1 KGHSY and CDR2 FQNENV come from the germline V gene. J gave up 0 bases and V 3 bases, and 14 bases lay outside the gene matches. This CDR3 spans 20 amino acids. The CDR3 sequence: CASSQTETGGGFPNTGELFF. For the CDR3, the DNA is TGTGCCAGCAGCCAGACCGAGACAGGGGGAGGTTTCCCGAACACCGGGGAGCTGTTTTTT. Full variable domain (rest looked up from reference TRBV16 and TRBJ2-2): GEEVAQTPKHLVRGEGQKAKLYCAPIKGHSYVFWYQQVLKNEFKFLISFQNENVFDETGMPKERFSAKCLPNSPCSLEIQATKLEDSAVYFCASSQTETGGGFPNTGELFFGEGSRLTVL.

The gene calls are TRBV5-1 and TRBJ2-7; 7 nucleotides match TRBD1. CDR3 length equals 14 residues. J was trimmed by 4 bases and V by 4 bases; bases with no gene match: 8. Germline V gene lookup returns CDR1 SGHRS and CDR2 YFSETQ. The CDR3 spells CASSGDRVVYEQYF. The CDR3 DNA follows: TGCGCCAGCAGCGGCGACAGGGTTGTTTACGAGCAGTACTTC.

This clone showed up just once. Here the CDR3 reads CASSTRQGFGTDTQYF. The DNA for the CDR3 is TGTGCCAGCAGCACGAGGCAGGGATTTGGCACAGATACGCAGTATTTT. The chain carries TRBV7-9 and TRBJ2-3; TRBD1 might be the D (5 bases). Trimming stripped 5 bases from V and 1 base from J, with 16 bases between. From germline, CDR1 is SEHNR and CDR2 FQNEAQ (reference sequence). CDR3 length equals 16 residues.